Listed below are T cell receptor beta chains from one sample, sequenced in a study of identical twins. TCRdb itself ran the 5' RACE reads through MiXCR, one entry per CDR3 protein. The sample lists hundreds of thousands of distinct CDR3 sequences, about 20% occurring once. The same sample was also used in a study of T cells expressing NK-cell markers.

The sample consisted of PBMCs. The receptors here all came from a woman younger than 35 in good health. Each CDR3 is given with its conserved first and last residue. D genes are given only for firm matches. The listing skips clone size in some rows; elsewhere it reads once, few, many or a size class.

-	TRBJ2-1	TRBV6-2/TRBV6-3	-	TGTGCCAGCAGTTACGCTATGCCCTACAATGAGCAGTTCTTC	CASSYAMPYNEQFF
few	TRBJ1-2	TRBV9	TRBD1	TGTGCCAGCATGAAGGACAGGTTCGGTGGCTACACCTTC	CASMKDRFGGYTF
-	TRBJ2-1	TRBV15	TRBD1	TGTGCCACCAGCAGAGATATGGGACAGGCATACAATGAGCAGTTCTTC	CATSRDMGQAYNEQFF
-	TRBJ2-1	TRBV11-3	TRBD2	TGTGCCAGCAGCTTAGGGAGTAGTGCGGGAGGGTCGGATGAGCAGTTCTTC	CASSLGSSAGGSDEQFF
-	TRBJ1-3	TRBV10-3	-	TGTGCCATCAGTCCCTCCGACAACAGAAACACCATATATTTT	CAISPSDNRNTIYF
-	TRBJ2-1	TRBV9	TRBD2	TGTGCCAGCAGCGTAGCTCCGGGGGGGTACAATGAGCAGTTCTTC	CASSVAPGGYNEQFF
-	TRBJ2-7	TRBV20-1	TRBD2	TGCAGTGCTCCTCCTCCTAGCGGGGGCGCCTACGAGCAGTACTTC	CSAPPPSGGAYEQYF
-	TRBJ2-3	TRBV24-1	-	TGTGCCACCCAGGCTCAGAACACAGATACGCAGTATTTT	CATQAQNTDTQYF
-	TRBJ1-1	TRBV5-1	-	TGCGCCAGCAGCTACAAACCTTCCGCGGGCAACACTGAAGCTTTCTTT	CASSYKPSAGNTEAFF
-	TRBJ1-1	TRBV11-3	-	TGTGCCAGCAGCAATCGTCGGGACACTGAAGCTTTCTTT	CASSNRRDTEAFF
many	TRBJ1-1	TRBV20-1	-	TGCAGTGCTAGTGGGGGGCTGGGCACTGAAGCTTTCTTT	CSASGGLGTEAFF
many	TRBJ2-7	TRBV12-3/TRBV12-4	-	TGTGCCAGCAATCGGGACGTTGGTCTCCTTAACCACGAGCAGTACTTC	CASNRDVGLLNHEQYF
-	TRBJ2-5	TRBV5-6	-	TGTGCCAGCAGCAGGGAACTCAGGGAGACCCAGTACTTC	CASSRELRETQYF
-	TRBJ1-4	TRBV10-3	-	TGTGCCACAGGACTCATAAGAGGCTCAACTAATGAAAAACTGTTTTTT	CATGLIRGSTNEKLFF
few	TRBJ2-7	TRBV5-1	-	TGCGCCAGCAGCGAGGGACTTCAGGTGAACTCCTACGAGCAGTACTTC	CASSEGLQVNSYEQYF
-	TRBJ2-6	TRBV6-1	-	TGTGCCAGCAGGCGAGGTCAAACAACTGGGGCCAACGTCCTGACTTTC	CASRRGQTTGANVLTF
-	TRBJ2-5	TRBV9	-	TGTGCCAGCAGCGTAGAAGGAGGCCGCGAGACCCAGTACTTC	CASSVEGGRETQYF
-	TRBJ1-6	TRBV6-2/TRBV6-3	-	TGTGCCAGCAGTTACTCGTCACCCCTCCACTTT	CASSYSSPLHF
-	TRBJ2-3	TRBV7-3	TRBD1	TGTGCCAGCAGCTTAACGTTCGGGCAGGGGGACACAGATACGCAGTATTTT	CASSLTFGQGDTDTQYF
-	TRBJ2-5	TRBV20-1	-	TGCAGTGCTAGAGTAGCTAGGGAATACCAAGAGACCCAGTACTTC	CSARVAREYQETQYF
-	TRBJ1-5	TRBV7-4	TRBD1	TGTGCCAGCAGCTACGCTAGGACAGGAAAAAAAGAGAATCAGCCCCAGCATTTT	CASSYARTGKKENQPQHF
-	TRBJ2-5	TRBV5-6	-	TGTGCCAGCAGCTTGGGGGAAACGATGAAGACCCAGTACTTC	CASSLGETMKTQYF
once	TRBJ1-4	TRBV3-1	-	TGTGCCAGCAGCCAAGGGGGGCTGGATAATGAAAAACTGTTTTTT	CASSQGGLDNEKLFF
few	TRBJ1-5	TRBV10-3	TRBD1	TGTGCCACCCAGGGGGGACCCGGCAATCAGCCCCAGCATTTT	CATQGGPGNQPQHF
-	TRBJ2-5	TRBV5-6	-	TGTGCCAGCAGCTCAGCCTCTACTGTGGAGACCCAGTACTTC	CASSSASTVETQYF
-	TRBJ2-5	TRBV12-3/TRBV12-4	-	TGTGCCAGCAGTTTTTCTAGTGGCCCCCGGGGCCAGTACTTC	CASSFSSGPRGQYF
few	TRBJ2-5	TRBV30	-	TGTGCCTGGAGTCTCCAACAAGAGACCCAGTACTTC	CAWSLQQETQYF
few	TRBJ2-7	TRBV10-1	TRBD2	TGCGCCAGCTCGACGGGAGGAAACGGCGAGCAGTACTTC	CASSTGGNGEQYF
-	TRBJ2-1	TRBV7-9	-	TGTGCCAGCAGCCCACTAGCCTACTACAATGAGCAGTTCTTC	CASSPLAYYNEQFF
-	TRBJ1-5	TRBV7-8	-	TGTGCCAGCAGCCCCGGACGTTCGAGGCAACAGCCCCAGCATTTT	CASSPGRSRQQPQHF
-	TRBJ2-7	TRBV12-5	-	TGTGCTAGTGGTTTGGTATATGGAACTGGAAGCTCCTACGAGCAGTACTTC	CASGLVYGTGSSYEQYF
-	TRBJ1-1	TRBV6-2/TRBV6-3	-	TGTGCCAGCAGTATGACGGGGAATGAAGCTTTCTTT	CASSMTGNEAFF
many	TRBJ1-5	TRBV6-1	-	TGTGCCAGCAGGGAGACAGTAAATCAGCCCCAGCATTTT	CASRETVNQPQHF
few	TRBJ2-7	TRBV20-1	-	TGCAGTGCTAGAGACCCGACTAGATCCGAGCAGTACTTC	CSARDPTRSEQYF
few	TRBJ2-7	TRBV5-1	-	TGCGCCAGCAGCTTCACGATTACAGGGCTTCCCTACGAGCAGTACTTC	CASSFTITGLPYEQYF
few	TRBJ2-2	TRBV12-3/TRBV12-4	TRBD2	TGTGCCAGCAGTTTGGGACTAGCGGCTAGAAGGACCGGGGAGCTGTTTTTT	CASSLGLAARRTGELFF
many	TRBJ1-1	TRBV6-5	-	TGTGCCAGCAGTTATGGGGGTGAGGAGGCTTTCTTT	CASSYGGEEAFF
-	TRBJ1-2	TRBV12-3/TRBV12-4	-	TGTGCCAGCAGTTTAGGGGGTGTGAGGACACTCTATGGCTACACCTTC	CASSLGGVRTLYGYTF
-	TRBJ2-5	TRBV7-2	TRBD2	TGTGCCAGCAGCTTAGCCGCTAGCGGGGGGGGTCAAGAGACCCAGTACTTC	CASSLAASGGGQETQYF
-	TRBJ1-1	TRBV6-5	-	TGTGCCAGCAGTTACCCGGGGCTGGGTGAAGCTTTCTTT	CASSYPGLGEAFF
-	TRBJ2-1	TRBV5-6	-	TGTGCCAGCAGCCCGAGTGCGGCGCAGGCTGGCAATGAGCAGTTCTTC	CASSPSAAQAGNEQFF
-	TRBJ2-7	TRBV12-3/TRBV12-4	-	TGTGCCAGCAGTTTATCCCGGGCTGTATACGAGCAGTACTTC	CASSLSRAVYEQYF
few	TRBJ2-5	TRBV4-3	-	TGCGCCAGCAGCCAAGATTTCTTTCGGGGGCAAGAGACCCAGTACTTC	CASSQDFFRGQETQYF
-	TRBJ2-3	TRBV21-1	-	TGTGCCAGCAGCGAGGCGAGCGCCAGCACAGATACGCAGTATTTT	CASSEASASTDTQYF
-	TRBJ2-6	TRBV5-1	TRBD2	TGCGCCAGCAGCACCACTAGCGTTAGGGCCAACGTCCTGACTTTC	CASSTTSVRANVLTF
many	TRBJ2-1	TRBV24-1	-	TGTGCCACCAGTGATTTCGCCAATGAGCAGTTCTTC	CATSDFANEQFF
-	TRBJ2-4	TRBV5-1	-	TGCGCCAGCAGCCACGGTCAGGGTCAAAACATTCAGTACTTC	CASSHGQGQNIQYF
-	TRBJ2-7	TRBV9	-	TGTGCCAGCAGCGTAGATGAGACACCGGTCCCCTACGAGCAGTACTTC	CASSVDETPVPYEQYF
many	TRBJ2-1	TRBV12-3/TRBV12-4	-	TGTGCCAGCAGAGCCGGGACACTTAATGGGTATGAGCAGTTCTTC	CASRAGTLNGYEQFF
-	TRBJ2-7	TRBV4-1	-	TGCGCCAGCAGCCAAGAGGCAGGGTGGAACTACGAGCAGTACTTC	CASSQEAGWNYEQYF
many	TRBJ2-1	TRBV6-5	TRBD1	TGTGCCAGCAGTTTAACAGGGGGTGGCAATGAGCAGTTCTTC	CASSLTGGGNEQFF
-	TRBJ2-7	TRBV5-1	TRBD2	TGCGCCAGCAGCTTATCCATTTTGAGCGGGAGGTCCTACGAGCAGTACTTC	CASSLSILSGRSYEQYF
-	TRBJ2-1	TRBV10-3	-	TGTGCCATCAGTGAGTCTCTCGTGCGGAAATACAATGAGCAGTTCTTC	CAISESLVRKYNEQFF
few	TRBJ2-2	TRBV6-1	-	TGTGCCAGCATGGACAGTCGGAGGGGCACCGGGGAGCTGTTTTTT	CASMDSRRGTGELFF
few	TRBJ1-1	TRBV20-1	TRBD1	TGCAGTGCTCCCTTGACAGGGATAAGAACTGAAGCTTTCTTT	CSAPLTGIRTEAFF
few	TRBJ2-1	TRBV10-3	-	TGTGCCATCAGTGACCTAGCGAGCTCCTACAATGAGCAGTTCTTC	CAISDLASSYNEQFF
-	TRBJ2-7	TRBV29-1	TRBD2	TGCAGCGTGGGAGTGCTAGCGGGTTCGTCCGAGCAGTACTTC	CSVGVLAGSSEQYF
few	TRBJ2-2	TRBV6-5	-	TGTGCCAGCAGTTACGAGGGGACCCTAAACACCGGGGAGCTGTTTTTT	CASSYEGTLNTGELFF